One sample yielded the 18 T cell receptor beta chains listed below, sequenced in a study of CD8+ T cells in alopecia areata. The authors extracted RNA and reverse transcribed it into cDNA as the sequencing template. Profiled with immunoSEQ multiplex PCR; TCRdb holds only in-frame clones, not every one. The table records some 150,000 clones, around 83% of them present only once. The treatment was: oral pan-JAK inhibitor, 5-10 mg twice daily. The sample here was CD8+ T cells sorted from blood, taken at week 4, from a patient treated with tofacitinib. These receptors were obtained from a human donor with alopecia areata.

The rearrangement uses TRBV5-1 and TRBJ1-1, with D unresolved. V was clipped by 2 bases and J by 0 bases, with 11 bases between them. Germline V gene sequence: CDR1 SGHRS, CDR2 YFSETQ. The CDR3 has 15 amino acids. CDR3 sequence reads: CASSFWPTLNTEAFF. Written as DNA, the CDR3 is TGCGCCAGCAGCTTTTGGCCGACCCTGAACACTGAAGCTTTCTTT.

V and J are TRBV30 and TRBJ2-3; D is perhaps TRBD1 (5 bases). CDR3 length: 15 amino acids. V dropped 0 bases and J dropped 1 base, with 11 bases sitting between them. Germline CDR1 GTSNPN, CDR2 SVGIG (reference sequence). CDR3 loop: CAWSVGAGGTDTQYF. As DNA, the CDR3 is TGTGCCTGGAGTGTAGGGGCCGGCGGCACAGATACGCAGTATTTT.

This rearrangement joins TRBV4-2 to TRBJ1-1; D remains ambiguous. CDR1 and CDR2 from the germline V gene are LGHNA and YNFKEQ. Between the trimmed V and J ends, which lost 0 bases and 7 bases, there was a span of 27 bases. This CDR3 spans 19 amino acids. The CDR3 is CASSQESCCKYSSHDEAFF. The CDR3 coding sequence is TGTGCCAGCAGCCAAGAGAGTTGTTGTAAGTACAGTTCGCATGATGAAGCTTTCTTT.

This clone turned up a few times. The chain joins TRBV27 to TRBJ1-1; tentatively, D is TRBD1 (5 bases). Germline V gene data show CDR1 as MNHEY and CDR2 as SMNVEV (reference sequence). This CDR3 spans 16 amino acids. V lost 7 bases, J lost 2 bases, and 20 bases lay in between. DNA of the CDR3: TGTGCCAGCACTTCACGTTCGGCGGGGGATAACACTGAAGCTTTCTTT. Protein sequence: CASTSRSAGDNTEAFF.

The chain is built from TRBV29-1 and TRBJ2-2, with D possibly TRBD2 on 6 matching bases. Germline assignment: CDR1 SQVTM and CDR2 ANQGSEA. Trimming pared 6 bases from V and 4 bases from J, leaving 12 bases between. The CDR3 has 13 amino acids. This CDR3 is CSVPGVLTGELFF. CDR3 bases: TGCAGCGTGCCGGGAGTTCTCACCGGGGAGCTGTTTTTT.

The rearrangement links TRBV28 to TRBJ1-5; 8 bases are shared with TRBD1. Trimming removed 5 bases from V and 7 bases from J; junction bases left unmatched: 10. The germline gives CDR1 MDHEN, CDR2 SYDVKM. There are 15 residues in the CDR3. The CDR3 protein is CASSPVGQGRQPQHF. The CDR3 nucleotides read TGTGCCAGCAGTCCCGTCGGACAGGGCCGACAGCCCCAGCATTTT.

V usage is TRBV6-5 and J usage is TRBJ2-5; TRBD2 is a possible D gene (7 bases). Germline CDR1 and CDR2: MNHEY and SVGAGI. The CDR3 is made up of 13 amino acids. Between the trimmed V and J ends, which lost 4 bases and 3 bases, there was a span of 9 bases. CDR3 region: CASSWGGEETQYF. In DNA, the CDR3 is TGTGCCAGCAGTTGGGGGGGCGAAGAGACCCAGTACTTC.

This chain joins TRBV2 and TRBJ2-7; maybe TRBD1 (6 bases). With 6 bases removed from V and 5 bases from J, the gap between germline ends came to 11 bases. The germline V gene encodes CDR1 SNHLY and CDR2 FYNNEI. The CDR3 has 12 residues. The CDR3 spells CASRRRDNEQYF. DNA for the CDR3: TGTGCCAGCAGGCGCCGGGACAACGAGCAGTACTTC.

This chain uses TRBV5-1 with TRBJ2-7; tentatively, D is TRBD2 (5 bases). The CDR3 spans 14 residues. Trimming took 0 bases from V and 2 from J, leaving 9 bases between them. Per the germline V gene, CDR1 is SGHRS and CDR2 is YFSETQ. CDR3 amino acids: CASSLVGEAYEQYF. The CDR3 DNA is TGCGCCAGCAGCTTGGTGGGAGAGGCCTACGAGCAGTACTTC.

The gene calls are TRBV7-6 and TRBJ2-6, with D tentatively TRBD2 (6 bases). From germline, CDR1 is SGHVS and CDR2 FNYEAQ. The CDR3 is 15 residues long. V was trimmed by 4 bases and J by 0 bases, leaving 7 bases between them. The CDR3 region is CASSWGDSGANVLTF. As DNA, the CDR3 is TGTGCCAGCAGCTGGGGGGACTCTGGGGCCAACGTCCTGACTTTC. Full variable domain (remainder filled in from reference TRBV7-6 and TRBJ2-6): GAGVSQSPRYKVTKRGQDVALRCDPISGHVSLYWYRQALGQGPEFLTYFNYEAQQDKSGLPNDRFSAERPEGSISTLTIQRTEQRDSAMYRCASSWGDSGANVLTFGAGSRLTVL.

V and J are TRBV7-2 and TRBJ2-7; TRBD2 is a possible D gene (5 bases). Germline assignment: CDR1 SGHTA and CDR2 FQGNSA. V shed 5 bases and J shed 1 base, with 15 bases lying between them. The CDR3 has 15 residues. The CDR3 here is CASSEELAPSYEQYF. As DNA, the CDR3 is TGTGCCAGCAGCGAGGAGCTAGCCCCTTCCTACGAGCAGTACTTC.

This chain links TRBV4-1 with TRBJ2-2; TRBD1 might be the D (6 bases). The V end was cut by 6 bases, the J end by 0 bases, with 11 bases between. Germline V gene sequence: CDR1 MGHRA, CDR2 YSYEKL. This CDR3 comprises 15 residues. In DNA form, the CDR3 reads TGCGCCAGCAGTCTTGGGACAACGAACACCGGGGAGCTGTTTTTT. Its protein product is CASSLGTTNTGELFF.

CDR3 in amino acids: CATSTLDDRPNYGYTF. For the CDR3, the DNA is TGTGCCACCAGCACCCTCGATGACAGACCTAACTATGGCTACACCTTC. The V call is TRBV15, the J call TRBJ1-2, with D maybe TRBD1 (5 bases). There are 16 residues in the CDR3. The germline V and J ends were trimmed by 4 bases and 0 bases, with 15 bases remaining between them. Germline V gene lookup returns CDR1 LNHNV and CDR2 YYDKDF (reference sequence). The variable domain in full, completed from reference TRBV15 and TRBJ1-2, reads DAMVIQNPRYQVTQFGKPVTLSCSQTLNHNVMYWYQQKSSQAPKLLFHYYDKDFNNEADTPDNFQSRRPNTSFCFLDIRSPGLGDTAMYLCATSTLDDRPNYGYTFGSGTRLTVV.

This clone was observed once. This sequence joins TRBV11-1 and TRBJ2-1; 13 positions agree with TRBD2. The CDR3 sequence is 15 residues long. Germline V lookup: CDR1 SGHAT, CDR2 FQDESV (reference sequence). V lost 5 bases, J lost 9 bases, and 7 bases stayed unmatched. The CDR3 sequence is CASSGGGLAGLEQFF. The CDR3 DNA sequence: TGTGCCAGCAGCGGGGGGGGACTAGCGGGACTTGAGCAGTTCTTC. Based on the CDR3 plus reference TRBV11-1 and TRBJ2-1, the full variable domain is EAEVAQSPRYKITEKSQAVAFWCDPISGHATLYWYRQILGQGPELLVQFQDESVVDDSQLPKDRFSAERLKGVDSTLKIQPAELGDSAMYLCASSGGGLAGLEQFFGPGTRLTVL.

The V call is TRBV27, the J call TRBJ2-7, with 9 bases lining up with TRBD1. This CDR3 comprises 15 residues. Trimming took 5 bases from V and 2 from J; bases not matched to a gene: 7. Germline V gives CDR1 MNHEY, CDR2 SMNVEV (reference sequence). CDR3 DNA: TGTGCCAGCAGTCCCCACAGGGGGCGACCCTACGAGCAGTACTTC. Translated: CASSPHRGRPYEQYF.

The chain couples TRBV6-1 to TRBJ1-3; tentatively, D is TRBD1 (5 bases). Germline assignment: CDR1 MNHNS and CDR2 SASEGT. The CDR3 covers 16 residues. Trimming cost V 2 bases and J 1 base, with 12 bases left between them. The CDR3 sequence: CASSELGPISGNTIYF. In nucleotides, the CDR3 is TGTGCCAGCAGTGAATTGGGACCAATATCTGGAAACACCATATATTTT.

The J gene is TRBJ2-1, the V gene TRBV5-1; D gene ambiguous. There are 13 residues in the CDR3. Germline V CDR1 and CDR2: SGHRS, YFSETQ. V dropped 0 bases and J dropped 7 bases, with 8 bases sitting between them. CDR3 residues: CASSLVPGNEQFF. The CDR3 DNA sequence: TGCGCCAGCAGCTTGGTGCCAGGTAATGAGCAGTTCTTC.

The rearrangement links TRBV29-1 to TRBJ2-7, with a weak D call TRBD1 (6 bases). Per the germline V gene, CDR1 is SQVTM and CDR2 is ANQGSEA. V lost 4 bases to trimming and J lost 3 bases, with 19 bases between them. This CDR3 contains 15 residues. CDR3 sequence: CSVVPPDSPIYEQYF. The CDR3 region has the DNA TGCAGCGTTGTCCCTCCGGACAGTCCCATCTACGAGCAGTACTTC.